The clone carrying this T cell receptor beta chain showed up just a few times. These data belong to a study of blood T cell repertoires in COVID-19. Study background: PBMCs, B-cell-depleted T cells, or T cells provided the cDNA or gDNA that made up the material.

The CDR3 loop spans 15 amino acids. Germline values: CDR1 SGHVS, CDR2 FQNEAQ. V lost 5 bases and J lost 2; bases outside the gene matches: 7. Assay: immunoSEQ multiplex PCR; the TCRdb copy retains only in-frame clones and omits some. Found here are just under 65,000 clones, about 70% of them singletons; the top ten hold approximately 5%. Sequenced material: peripheral blood. This sequence joins TRBV7-8 and TRBJ2-3; 7 nucleotides agree with TRBD2. This TCR was recovered from a human donor in a cohort sampled during active COVID-19. The CDR3 reads CASSPYGGNTDTQYF. In DNA, the CDR3 is TGTGCCAGCAGCCCCTACGGGGGGAACACAGATACGCAGTATTTT.